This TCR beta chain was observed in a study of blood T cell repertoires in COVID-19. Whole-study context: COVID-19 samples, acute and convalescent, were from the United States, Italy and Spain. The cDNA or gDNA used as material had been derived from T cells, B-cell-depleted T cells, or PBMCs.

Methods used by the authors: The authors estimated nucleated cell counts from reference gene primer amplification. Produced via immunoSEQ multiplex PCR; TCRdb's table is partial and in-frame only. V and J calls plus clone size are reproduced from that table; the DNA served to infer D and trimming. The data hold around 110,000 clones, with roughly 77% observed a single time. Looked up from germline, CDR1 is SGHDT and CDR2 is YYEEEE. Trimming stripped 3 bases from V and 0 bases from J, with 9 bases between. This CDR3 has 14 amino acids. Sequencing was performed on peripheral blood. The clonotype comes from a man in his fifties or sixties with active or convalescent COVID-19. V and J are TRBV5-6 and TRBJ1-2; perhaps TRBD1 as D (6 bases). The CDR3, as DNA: TGTGCCAGCAGCTGGGACATATCTAACTATGGCTACACCTTC. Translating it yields CASSWDISNYGYTF.